This passage covers 15 T cell receptor beta chains from one sample sequenced in a study of T-cell memory formation after mild COVID-19. TCRdb independently ran MiXCR on the 5' RACE reads; one entry per CDR3 protein. The data contain roughly 170,000 distinct CDR3 sequences, roughly 18% of them singletons. The sequencing sample was made of PBMCs or a T cell subset sorted from them (not recorded which). All receptors come from a man younger than 35 who had mild COVID-19 (a few samples of this study predate the infection). Cell type and time point are not known.

This clonotype was seen a handful of times. This chain uses TRBV5-1 with TRBJ1-3; D is uncertain. Trimming left V 0 bases short and J 0 bases short, with 10 bases between. CDR3 length: 16 amino acids. Germline CDR1 is SGHRS and CDR2 is YFSETQ. In DNA form, the CDR3 reads TGCGCCAGCAGCTTGGGGTACAGAGCCTCTGGAAACACCATATATTTT. Amino acids: CASSLGYRASGNTIYF.

The chain links TRBV18 to TRBJ2-7; unclear D gene. Per germline, CDR1 KGHSH and CDR2 LQKENI. Trimming removed 6 bases at V and 0 bases at J, with 9 bases between. This CDR3 region has 13 residues. The chain's CDR3 is CASSLVSSYEQYF. CDR3 sequence (DNA): TGTGCCAGCTCCCTTGTCAGCTCCTACGAGCAGTACTTC. The whole variable domain, remainder taken from reference TRBV18 and TRBJ2-7, is NAGVMQNPRHLVRRRGQEARLRCSPMKGHSHVYWYRQLPEEGLKFMVYLQKENIIDESGMPKERFSAEFPKEGPSILRIQQVVRGDSAAYFCASSLVSSYEQYFGPGTRLTVT.

There are a few counts of this clonotype. The rearrangement uses TRBV3-1 and TRBJ2-2, with 8 nucleotides matching TRBD2. Germline V CDR1 and CDR2: LGHDT, YNNKEL (reference sequence). The CDR3 totals 18 residues. Losses at the gene ends were 0 bases for V and 5 bases for J; bases not matched to a gene: 11. CDR3 nucleotide sequence: TGTGCCAGCAGCCAAGATTTGCCGGGGGGGCCGAGTACCGGGGAGCTGTTTTTT. It specifies CASSQDLPGGPSTGELFF. The variable domain in full, completed from reference TRBV3-1 and TRBJ2-2, reads DTAVSQTPKYLVTQMGNDKSIKCEQNLGHDTMYWYKQDSKKFLKIMFSYNNKELIINETVPNRFSPKSPDKAHLNLHINSLELGDSAVYFCASSQDLPGGPSTGELFFGEGSRLTVL.

This clonotype has a handful of counts. The V gene is TRBV20-1, the J gene TRBJ1-2; D is unresolved. V was trimmed by 6 bases and J by 4 bases, leaving 12 bases between them. CDR1 is DFQATT, CDR2 SNEGSKA, per germline (reference sequence). The CDR3 is 12 amino acids. CDR3 sequence: CSARLRPYGYTF. The CDR3 DNA follows: TGCAGTGCCCGTTTACGGCCCTATGGCTACACCTTC.

The chain has TRBV7-2 and TRBJ2-3, with D perhaps assigned TRBD1 or TRBD2 (5 bases each). The CDR3 spans 16 residues. V lost 0 bases, J lost 4 bases, and 14 bases lay in between. In germline, CDR1 is SGHTA, CDR2 FQGNSA. The CDR3, as DNA: TGTGCCAGCAGCTTAGCGGGACCGGGGAGCTCAGATACGCAGTATTTT. Its protein is CASSLAGPGSSDTQYF.

The chain joins TRBV6-4 to TRBJ1-1; possible D gene TRBD1, 6 bases. V was cut by 3 bases and J by 4 bases, with 9 bases left in between. The CDR3 runs 13 residues. Germline CDR1 reads MRHNA; CDR2 reads SNTAGT. The CDR3: CASSEQGGTEAFF. CDR3 nucleotide sequence: TGTGCCAGCAGTGAACAGGGAGGCACTGAAGCTTTCTTT.

This clonotype showed up just a few times. The DNA of the CDR3 is TGTGCCAGCAGAACGGACAACACTGAAGCTTTCTTT. Amino acids: CASRTDNTEAFF. This chain joins TRBV28 and TRBJ1-1; D ambiguous. This CDR3 comprises 12 residues. V lost 6 bases and J 2 bases, leaving 7 bases between the germline ends. In germline, CDR1 is MDHEN, CDR2 SYDVKM.

Only a few counts were recorded for this clonotype. The V and J genes are TRBV12-3 or TRBV12-4 and TRBJ2-3, with D perhaps TRBD1 (6 bases). This CDR3 has 16 residues. The ends were cut back, 5 bases at V and 0 bases at J, with 15 bases in the middle. In nucleotides, the CDR3 is TGTGCCAGCAGTCCGCGACAGGCAACTAGCACAGATACGCAGTATTTT. It translates to CASSPRQATSTDTQYF.

This clonotype has just a few counts. The chain employs TRBV7-2 and TRBJ2-2; D ambiguous. The CDR3 has 15 residues. The germline gives CDR1 SGHTA, CDR2 FQGNSA. Between the trimmed V and J ends, which lost 4 bases and 6 bases, there was a span of 15 bases. The CDR3 protein is CASSSGLPKAGELFF. Here the CDR3 DNA reads TGTGCCAGCAGCTCCGGGCTCCCCAAGGCCGGGGAGCTGTTTTTT.

This clonotype came up a few times. The chain is built from TRBV5-1 and TRBJ2-3, with D perhaps being TRBD1 or TRBD2 (5 bases each). The CDR3 covers 14 residues. V gave up 4 bases and J gave up 9 bases, with 18 bases separating them. Germline-derived CDR1 and CDR2 are SGHRS and YFSETQ. For the CDR3, the DNA is TGCGCCAGCAGCCGAGGGGACGCCATGGACACGCAGTATTTT. This codes for CASSRGDAMDTQYF.

There are many counts of this clonotype. The chain uses TRBV12-3 or TRBV12-4 and TRBJ2-2; a possible D gene is TRBD1 (7 bases). This CDR3 comprises 14 residues. V was pared by 7 bases and J by 9 bases, with 18 bases between. CDR3 bases: TGTGCCAGCATTACCGGACAGGAGGGCCGGGAGCTGTTTTTT. It yields the protein CASITGQEGRELFF.

This clonotype was counted ten times or more. The chain employs TRBV25-1 and TRBJ1-4, with D perhaps TRBD1 (5 bases). Germline assignment: CDR1 MGHDK and CDR2 SYGVNS. The CDR3 runs to 15 residues. Trimming shortened V by 4 bases and J by 8 bases, and 17 bases separated the two germline ends. CDR3 coding DNA: TGTGCCAGCAGTGGGCCAGCGGGGCACTTCGAAAAACTGTTTTTT. It is translated as CASSGPAGHFEKLFF. Combining the CDR3 with reference TRBV25-1 and TRBJ1-4 gives the whole variable domain EADIYQTPRYLVIGTGKKITLECSQTMGHDKMYWYQQDPGMELHLIHYSYGVNSTEKGDLSSESTVSRIRTEHFPLTLESARPSHTSQYLCASSGPAGHFEKLFFGSGTQLSVL.

V and J are TRBV10-3 and TRBJ2-1, with D perhaps TRBD1 (6 bases). The CDR3 has 15 amino acids. V shed 4 bases and J shed 8 bases, with 18 bases lying between them. CDR1 ENHRY and CDR2 SYGVKD come from the germline V gene. The CDR3 coding sequence is TGTGCCATCAGTGGGCAACAGGGCCCCCGGGATGAGCAGTTCTTC. It specifies CAISGQQGPRDEQFF.

This chain joins TRBV20-1 and TRBJ1-2; possibly TRBD1 for D (5 bases). The CDR3 extends over 14 amino acids. V lost 0 bases, J lost 8 bases, and 16 bases lay in between. Per the germline V gene, CDR1 is DFQATT and CDR2 is SNEGSKA (reference sequence). The CDR3 spells CSARDKRGSGGYTF. For the CDR3, the DNA is TGCAGTGCTAGAGATAAAAGGGGTTCGGGCGGCTACACCTTC.

The chain uses TRBV5-1 and TRBJ2-2; D is undetermined. Germline V CDR1 and CDR2: SGHRS, YFSETQ. V shed 5 bases and J shed 2 bases, with 10 bases lying between them. The CDR3 contains 14 residues. CDR3 in amino acids: CASREPINTGELFF. DNA of the CDR3: TGCGCCAGCAGGGAACCTATAAACACCGGGGAGCTGTTTTTT.